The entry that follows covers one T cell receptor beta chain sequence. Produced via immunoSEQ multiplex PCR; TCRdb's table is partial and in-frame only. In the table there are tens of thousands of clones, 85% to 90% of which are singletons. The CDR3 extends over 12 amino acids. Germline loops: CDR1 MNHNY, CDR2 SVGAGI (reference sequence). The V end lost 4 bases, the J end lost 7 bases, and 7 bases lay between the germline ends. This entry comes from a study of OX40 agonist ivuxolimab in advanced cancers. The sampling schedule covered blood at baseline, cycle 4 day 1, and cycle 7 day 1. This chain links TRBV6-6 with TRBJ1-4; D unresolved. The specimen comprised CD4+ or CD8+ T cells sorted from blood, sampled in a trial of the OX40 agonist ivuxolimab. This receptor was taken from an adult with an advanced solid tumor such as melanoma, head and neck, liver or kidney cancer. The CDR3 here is CASSLGGEKLFF. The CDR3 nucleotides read TGTGCCAGCAGTTTGGGTGGTGAAAAACTGTTTTTT.